One and the same sample provided the 30 T cell receptor beta chains below, sequenced in a study of CD8 T cells in Susac syndrome. With random hexamers, roughly 0.45 to 1 ug RNA was reverse transcribed. MiXCR, run by TCRdb on the immunoSEQ multiplex PCR reads, gives a single entry per CDR3 protein. The top ten clones hold 0.095% to 0.14% of a sample with approximately 140,000 distinct CDR3 sequences, 90% to 95% of them seen once. The sample consisted of CD4+ T cells from PBMCs. These receptors all come from a human donor with multiple sclerosis.

V gene TRBV5-6 combines with J gene TRBJ2-6; 8 bases align to TRBD2. The CDR3 length is 19 residues. CDR1 SGHDT and CDR2 YYEEEE come from the germline V gene. The V gene end was trimmed by 0 bases and the J gene end by 0 bases; junction bases not matched to a gene: 8. CDR3 bases: TGTGCCAGCAGCTTGGCCAACGGGGGGGATTCCTCTGGGGCCAACGTCCTGACTTTC. Translated, it gives CASSLANGGDSSGANVLTF.

The genes are TRBV9 and TRBJ2-2; possibly TRBD1 for D (5 bases). Germline CDR1 reads SGDLS; CDR2 reads YYNGEE. V was shortened by 0 bases and J by 1 base, with 7 bases between the two germline ends. There are 15 residues in the CDR3. The CDR3 loop reads CASSVATGNTGELFF. The CDR3 DNA is TGTGCCAGCAGCGTAGCTACAGGGAACACCGGGGAGCTGTTTTTT.

CDR3 sequence reads: CSARDGSAEAFF. CDR3 DNA sequence: TGCAGTGCTAGAGATGGGTCCGCTGAAGCTTTCTTT. V and J are TRBV20-1 and TRBJ1-1; no reliable D call. CDR1 is DFQATT, CDR2 SNEGSKA, per germline (reference sequence). The CDR3 totals 12 residues. The ends were cut back, 0 bases at V and 6 bases at J, with 8 bases in the middle.

This sequence joins TRBV20-1 and TRBJ2-3, with TRBD2 matching over 13 bases. J lost 6 bases, V lost 7 bases, and 4 bases had no gene match. The V gene's germline CDR1 is DFQATT and CDR2 SNEGSKA (reference sequence). CDR3 size: 13 residues. CDR3 in amino acids: CSEGLAGMDTQYF. Here the CDR3 DNA reads TGCAGTGAGGGACTAGCGGGGATGGATACGCAGTATTTT.

The chain recombines TRBV15 with TRBJ2-1, with D possibly matching TRBD1 (6 bases). This CDR3 spans 13 amino acids. V was cut by 8 bases and J by 8 bases, with 16 bases left in between. The germline V gene encodes CDR1 LNHNV and CDR2 YYDKDF (reference sequence). The DNA of the CDR3 is TGTGCCACCGGCTTGCAGGGGCAGGATGAGCAGTTCTTC. This sequence encodes CATGLQGQDEQFF.

V is TRBV20-1 and J is TRBJ2-3; 11 bases line up with TRBD2. The germline V gene encodes CDR1 DFQATT and CDR2 SNEGSKA (reference sequence). The V gene end was trimmed by 2 bases and the J gene end by 5 bases; junction bases not matched to a gene: 12. The CDR3 contains 17 residues. CDR3 sequence: CSARKLAGGSRGDTQYF. The DNA for the CDR3 is TGCAGTGCTAGAAAGCTAGCGGGGGGCTCAAGGGGAGATACGCAGTATTTT.

The V and J genes are TRBV5-1 and TRBJ2-5, with 9 bases matching TRBD1. CDR3 length equals 15 residues. Per germline, CDR1 SGHRS and CDR2 YFSETQ. With V trimmed by 4 bases and J by 4 bases, 8 bases remained unmatched. The CDR3, as DNA: TGCGCCAGCAGCAATACAAACAGGGGGCGAGAGACCCAGTACTTC. It translates to CASSNTNRGRETQYF.

The chain couples TRBV20-1 to TRBJ2-1, with 10 bases identical to TRBD1. J was trimmed by 7 bases and V by 7 bases; bases with no gene match: 1. This CDR3 is built from 11 residues. Per the germline V gene, CDR1 is DFQATT and CDR2 is SNEGSKA (reference sequence). The CDR3 loop is CSVDRGNEQFF. In nucleotides, the CDR3 is TGCAGTGTGGACAGGGGGAATGAGCAGTTCTTC.

The chain carries TRBV15 and TRBJ1-2; 10 nucleotides align to TRBD1. Germline V gene lookup returns CDR1 LNHNV and CDR2 YYDKDF (reference sequence). The CDR3 runs to 15 residues. J lost 6 bases, V lost 4 bases, and 8 bases had no gene match. CDR3 sequence (DNA): TGTGCCACCAGCATCCAACCCGGGACAGGGGATGGCTACACCTTC. This sequence encodes CATSIQPGTGDGYTF.

The chain links TRBV2 to TRBJ2-3, with D possibly matching TRBD2 (5 bases). Trimming removed 5 bases from V and 0 bases from J, with 9 bases in between. The germline V gene encodes CDR1 SNHLY and CDR2 FYNNEI. CDR3 length: 14 amino acids. The chain's CDR3 is CASSRRKSTDTQYF. CDR3 in DNA: TGTGCCAGCAGTAGGAGGAAGAGCACAGATACGCAGTATTTT. The entire variable domain, with the rest obtained from reference TRBV2 and TRBJ2-3, is as follows: EPEVTQTPSHQVTQMGQEVILRCVPISNHLYFYWYRQILGQKVEFLVSFYNNEISEKSEIFDDQFSVERPDGSNFTLKIRSTKLEDSAMYFCASSRRKSTDTQYFGPGTRLTVL.

V and J are TRBV6-5 and TRBJ2-1; weak D call: TRBD1 (5 bases). Germline V gene data show CDR1 as MNHEY and CDR2 as SVGAGI. V was trimmed by 0 bases and J by 5 bases, leaving 17 bases between them. The CDR3 has 17 residues. CDR3 nucleotide sequence: TGTGCCAGCAGTTACTCGGGTAGGGGAAGGACCAACAATGAGCAGTTCTTC. Translating gives CASSYSGRGRTNNEQFF.

The chain is built from TRBV7-9 and TRBJ1-4; D call uncertain. Trimming cost V 10 bases and J 8 bases, with 17 bases left between them. Looked up from germline, CDR1 is SEHNR and CDR2 is FQNEAQ (reference sequence). CDR3 length equals 13 residues. The CDR3 loop reads CATSTERGEKLFF. CDR3 DNA sequence: TGTGCCACCTCGACTGAACGTGGGGAAAAACTGTTTTTT.

The gene calls are TRBV9 and TRBJ2-1, with 9 bases matching TRBD1. This CDR3 is 16 amino acids long. CDR1 and CDR2 from the germline V gene are SGDLS and YYNGEE. V was pared by 3 bases and J by 8 bases, with 12 bases of the junction left unmatched. CDR3 in amino acids: CASSARTGTGWHEQFF. The DNA of the CDR3 is TGTGCCAGCAGCGCGAGAACCGGGACAGGGTGGCATGAGCAGTTCTTC.

The chain recombines TRBV7-9 with TRBJ1-4, with D unresolved. The CDR3 totals 15 residues. Between the trimmed V and J ends, which lost 2 bases and 5 bases, there was a span of 12 bases. Germline CDR1 reads SEHNR; CDR2 reads FQNEAQ (reference sequence). The CDR3 coding sequence is TGTGCCAGCAGCTTACCGCGGGCCGTAAATGAAAAACTGTTTTTT. Translating it yields CASSLPRAVNEKLFF.

This chain connects TRBV29-1 to TRBJ2-5; D is unclear. Germline lookup yields CDR1 SQVTM and CDR2 ANQGSEA. Trimming removed 4 bases from V and 0 bases from J, with 6 bases in between. The CDR3 has 12 residues. The CDR3 nucleotides are TGCAGCGTTGTCGCGTACCAAGAGACCCAGTACTTC. Translating it yields CSVVAYQETQYF.

The chain is built from TRBV27 and TRBJ2-3, with 9 bases lining up with TRBD1. CDR1 is MNHEY and CDR2 is SMNVEV in the germline V gene (reference sequence). Trimming took 2 bases from V and 2 from J; bases not matched to a gene: 8. The CDR3 totals 17 residues. The CDR3, as DNA: TGTGCCAGCAGTTTAAGGGGACAGGGCCCCCTCACAGATACGCAGTATTTT. It yields the protein CASSLRGQGPLTDTQYF.

The genes are TRBV5-4 and TRBJ1-2; D is ambiguous. Germline V lookup: CDR1 SGHNT, CDR2 YYREEE (reference sequence). The V gene lost 0 bases and the J gene lost 5 bases, with 2 bases spanning the gap. The CDR3 is made up of 11 amino acids. The CDR3 region is CASSLEYGYTF. CDR3 in DNA: TGTGCCAGCAGCTTGGAGTATGGCTACACCTTC.

The V call is TRBV12-3 or TRBV12-4, the J call TRBJ1-2, with unresolved D. The CDR3 totals 13 residues. V lost 6 bases and J lost 1, with 9 bases in between. In nucleotides, the CDR3 is TGTGCCAGCAGCCCACAGAATAACTATGGCTACACCTTC. It translates to CASSPQNNYGYTF.

A few counts support this clonotype. The chain carries TRBV27 and TRBJ2-7; D unclear. The V end was cut by 5 bases, the J end by 0 bases, with 8 bases between. Germline lookup yields CDR1 MNHEY and CDR2 SMNVEV (reference sequence). This CDR3 is 13 amino acids long. The CDR3 DNA reads as TGTGCCAGCAGTCCCAGGAGCTCCTACGAGCAGTACTTC. Its protein product is CASSPRSSYEQYF.

In its sample, this clonotype was seen once. The gene calls are TRBV9 and TRBJ1-1; D may be TRBD1 (5 bases). Germline V gives CDR1 SGDLS, CDR2 YYNGEE. V lost 2 bases to trimming and J lost 1 base, with 12 bases between them. The length of the CDR3 is 15 residues. CDR3 loop: CASSVTDSGNTEAFF. CDR3 nucleotide sequence: TGTGCCAGCAGCGTCACCGACAGCGGGAACACTGAAGCTTTCTTT.

The J gene is TRBJ1-1, the V gene TRBV3-1, with D possibly TRBD1 on 5 matching bases. Germline values: CDR1 LGHDT, CDR2 YNNKEL (reference sequence). The CDR3 is 15 amino acids. V shed 2 bases and J shed 2 bases, with 12 bases lying between them. The DNA for the CDR3 is TGTGCCAGCAGCCAACGATGGCAGGGTAACACTGAAGCTTTCTTT. As protein: CASSQRWQGNTEAFF.

The chain uses TRBV3-1 and TRBJ2-2; 7 nucleotides match TRBD1. CDR1 and CDR2 (germline): LGHDT, YNNKEL (reference sequence). CDR3 length equals 16 residues. Trimming removed 2 bases from V and 4 bases from J; junction bases left unmatched: 7. The DNA of the CDR3 is TGTGCCAGCAGCCAACCGAGGGGGCTCGTCACCGGGGAGCTGTTTTTT. Translation: CASSQPRGLVTGELFF.

The chain employs TRBV11-1 and TRBJ2-2; 8 positions match TRBD1. Germline values: CDR1 SGHAT, CDR2 FQDESV (reference sequence). With V trimmed by 4 bases and J by 4 bases, 8 bases remained unmatched. This CDR3 comprises 16 residues. CDR3 sequence: CASSSPRTGTTGELFF. For the CDR3, the DNA is TGTGCCAGCAGCTCCCCCCGGACAGGGACCACCGGGGAGCTGTTTTTT.

This clonotype was picked up one time. The V gene is TRBV6-5, the J gene TRBJ2-2, with 8 bases fitting TRBD2. Trimming took 6 bases from V and 7 from J; bases not matched to a gene: 7. The CDR3 consists of 14 residues. Germline CDR1 MNHEY, CDR2 SVGAGI. The CDR3 sequence: CASRLRREVGELFF. Here the CDR3 DNA reads TGTGCCAGCAGACTAAGGCGGGAGGTCGGGGAGCTGTTTTTT.

The rearrangement uses TRBV23-1 and TRBJ2-4; D call uncertain. TRBV23-1 belongs to the ORF category, with a function that is uncertain. The V end was cut by 0 bases, the J end by 4 bases, with 7 bases between. The CDR3 is 14 residues long. In nucleotides, the CDR3 is TGCGCCAGCAGTCAATCGAGCCAGAAAAACATTCAGTACTTC. This translates into CASSQSSQKNIQYF.

The chain employs TRBV20-1 and TRBJ2-1; D perhaps matches TRBD2 (6 bases). This CDR3 has 12 residues. V lost 7 bases to trimming and J lost 7 bases, with 14 bases between them. The germline V gene encodes CDR1 DFQATT and CDR2 SNEGSKA (reference sequence). CDR3: CSGYWRGNEQFF. The CDR3 DNA follows: TGCAGTGGCTACTGGAGGGGAAATGAGCAGTTCTTC.

V is TRBV6-6 and J is TRBJ2-5, with TRBD1 identical over 10 bases. The CDR3 covers 15 residues. The ends lost 1 base at V and 2 bases at J; junction bases unmatched: 1. Germline CDR1 and CDR2: MNHNY and SVGAGI (reference sequence). CDR3 in DNA: TGTGCCAGCAGTTACTGGGGACAGGGGCAAGAGACCCAGTACTTC. This sequence encodes CASSYWGQGQETQYF.

The J gene is TRBJ1-4, the V gene TRBV27; 7 nucleotides agree with TRBD1. V shed 5 bases and J 13 bases; nucleotides not matched to a gene: 19. The CDR3 covers 16 residues. The V gene's germline CDR1 is MNHEY and CDR2 SMNVEV (reference sequence). CDR3 DNA sequence: TGTGCCAGCAGTACTATAGGGGCGGGGACAGTGGGCGGACTGTTTTTT. Translating gives CASSTIGAGTVGGLFF.

V is TRBV4-1 and J is TRBJ1-5; 7 nucleotides line up with TRBD1. V trimming: 6 bases; J trimming: 3 bases; junction bases outside the gene matches: 8. The CDR3 totals 15 residues. CDR1 is MGHRA and CDR2 is YSYEKL in the germline V gene. CDR3 amino acids: CASSPAGQNNQPQHF. The CDR3 bases are TGCGCCAGCAGTCCTGCGGGACAGAACAATCAGCCCCAGCATTTT.

The gene calls are TRBV4-2 and TRBJ2-1, with 10 bases aligning to TRBD1. There are 17 residues in the CDR3. Germline values: CDR1 LGHNA, CDR2 YNFKEQ. Germline trimming cut 0 bases from V and 2 bases from J; bases unmatched to any gene: 4. The CDR3 region has the DNA TGTGCCAGCAGCCAAGATCGGGGGACAGGGGCCTACAATGAGCAGTTCTTC. Its protein is CASSQDRGTGAYNEQFF.